This T cell receptor beta chain was identified in a study of human T cells and chemical hapten exposure. Study at large: Across its roughly 24 weeks, the study gave patients weekly diphenylcyclopropenone doses to the scalp.

Documented time point: patch test 1, 2 weeks after DPC sensitization. The treatment is: therapeutic diphenylcyclopropenone sensitization with weekly scalp DPC. Total RNA extraction was carried out from unfractionated whole blood. This clonotype showed up many times. TCRdb used MiXCR to reprocess the RACE reads, holding one entry per CDR3 protein. Among around 380,000 distinct CDR3 sequences, roughly 4.8% were seen once, and the ten largest hold under 2.5%. The sequence came from a woman aged 45-65 years with alopecia areata. Some clones in this sample may be carry-over from other donors' samples. The sample here was whole blood, taken in connection with sensitization to the hapten diphenylcyclopropenone (DPC).

Written as DNA, the CDR3 is TGCGCCAGCAGCTTGGTCGGCAGCTACCAAGAGACCCAGTACTTC. Encoded protein: CASSLVGSYQETQYF. The chain carries TRBV5-1 and TRBJ2-5; D unresolved. In germline, CDR1 is SGHRS, CDR2 YFSETQ. Trimming removed 0 bases from V and 0 bases from J, with 9 bases in between. CDR3 length: 15 amino acids.